A single sample is the source of the 29 T cell receptor beta chains below, sequenced in a study of cytomegalovirus exposure and HLA in healthy donors. The study ran its PCR with 60 Vbeta and 13 Jbeta primers. TCRdb's table, derived via immunoSEQ multiplex PCR, lists solely in-frame clones and lacks some. The repertoire holds approximately 91,000 clones, with more than 75% as singletons. Sample: PBMCs. The source of these receptors is a human donor in good health.

J is TRBJ2-1 and V is TRBV6-1, with 7 nucleotides matching TRBD1. The CDR3 spans 15 residues. Trimming at V came to 6 bases and at J to 6 bases, leaving 11 bases not matched to a gene. Germline V CDR1 and CDR2: MNHNS, SASEGT. DNA of the CDR3: TGTGCCAGCAGCCTACAGGGGAGTCGGGGCAATGAGCAGTTCTTC. Translation: CASSLQGSRGNEQFF.

In DNA, the CDR3 is TGTGCCAGCAGTGAATGGCACAACCAAGAGACCCAGTACTTC. Protein: CASSEWHNQETQYF. The chain has TRBV2 and TRBJ2-5; no clear D gene. Germline V gene data show CDR1 as SNHLY and CDR2 as FYNNEI. This CDR3 contains 14 residues. V was shortened by 2 bases and J by 0 bases, with 7 bases between the two germline ends.

V is TRBV27 and J is TRBJ2-1; 7 bases map to TRBD2. This CDR3 comprises 13 residues. Germline CDR1 is MNHEY and CDR2 is SMNVEV (reference sequence). The junction had 12 bases not matched to a gene; V was cut back by 7 bases and J by 12 bases. The CDR3 sequence is CASKVGEGFSQFF. CDR3 bases: TGTGCCAGCAAAGTTGGGGAGGGGTTTTCGCAGTTCTTC.

In this sample, this clone turned up a few times. V and J are TRBV7-2 and TRBJ2-7, with 10 bases identical to TRBD2. This CDR3 is built from 14 residues. The V and J ends lost 5 bases and 2 bases, in that order; junction bases with no gene match: 3. Germline loops: CDR1 SGHTA, CDR2 FQGNSA. The CDR3 spells CASSRTSGAYEQYF. In DNA, the CDR3 is TGTGCCAGCAGCCGGACTAGCGGCGCCTACGAGCAGTACTTC.

The rearrangement joins TRBV29-1 to TRBJ2-2; TRBD1 might be the D (6 bases). Germline V gives CDR1 SQVTM, CDR2 ANQGSEA. CDR3 size: 13 residues. The V end lost 6 bases, the J end lost 2 bases, and 10 bases lay between the germline ends. The CDR3 here is CSVPQGNTGELFF. CDR3 sequence (DNA): TGCAGCGTCCCACAGGGAAACACCGGGGAGCTGTTTTTT.

The chain combines TRBV4-3 with TRBJ2-5; 7 nucleotides match TRBD1. The CDR3 runs to 19 residues. In germline, CDR1 is LGHNA, CDR2 YSLEER. V trimming: 0 bases; J trimming: 5 bases; junction bases outside the gene matches: 18. In DNA, the CDR3 is TGCGCCAGCAGCCAAGAGAAGAAGAGACAGGGTGGATTGAGGGAGACCCAGTACTTC. This translates into CASSQEKKRQGGLRETQYF.

The CDR3 reads CASQGTSWNTGELFF. The CDR3 DNA follows: TGTGCCAGCCAGGGGACTAGCTGGAACACCGGGGAGCTGTTTTTT. The genes are TRBV25-1 and TRBJ2-2; TRBD2 matches 9 bases. The CDR3 has 15 residues. The V and J ends lost 8 bases and 1 base, in that order; junction bases with no gene match: 5. Per germline, CDR1 MGHDK and CDR2 SYGVNS.

This clone turned up a few times. The rearrangement uses TRBV27 and TRBJ2-7, with TRBD2 matching over 9 bases. Germline V gene lookup returns CDR1 MNHEY and CDR2 SMNVEV (reference sequence). This CDR3 has 15 amino acids. With 2 bases clipped from V and 0 bases from J, the junction kept 2 bases outside the gene matches. The CDR3 is CASSLVSGSSYEQYF. CDR3 sequence (DNA): TGTGCCAGCAGTTTAGTTAGCGGGAGCTCCTACGAGCAGTACTTC.

This sequence joins TRBV30 and TRBJ1-2, with a tentative D call TRBD1 (5 bases). The V and J ends lost 4 bases and 3 bases respectively, with 12 bases between them. The CDR3 loop spans 13 amino acids. Looked up from germline, CDR1 is GTSNPN and CDR2 is SVGIG (reference sequence). The CDR3 region has the DNA TGTGCCTGGAACCGTGGCAGGGACTATGGCTACACCTTC. Its protein is CAWNRGRDYGYTF.

The chain has TRBV7-6 and TRBJ2-3; D is perhaps TRBD2 (6 bases). Trimming stripped 0 bases from V and 0 bases from J, with 10 bases between. Germline values: CDR1 SGHVS, CDR2 FNYEAQ. This CDR3 spans 16 amino acids. Here the CDR3 reads CASSLAAGVSTDTQYF. The CDR3 nucleotides are TGTGCCAGCAGCTTAGCAGCGGGTGTTAGCACAGATACGCAGTATTTT.

This clone was found a few times. V gene TRBV6-5 combines with J gene TRBJ1-1, with D possibly TRBD1 on 6 matching bases. CDR3 length: 14 amino acids. Germline V lookup: CDR1 MNHEY, CDR2 SVGAGI. V was cut by 2 bases and J by 0 bases, with 7 bases left in between. The CDR3 region is CASSYGTLNTEAFF. The CDR3 DNA reads as TGTGCCAGCAGTTACGGGACACTGAACACTGAAGCTTTCTTT.

This clone was seen a handful of times. This chain joins TRBV4-3 and TRBJ1-3; D unclear. Germline lookup yields CDR1 LGHNA and CDR2 YSLEER. This CDR3 comprises 16 residues. V was cut by 1 base and J by 0 bases, with 10 bases left in between. The CDR3 nucleotides are TGCGCCAGCAGCCAAGGGAGGCGGAACTCTGGAAACACCATATATTTT. Its translation: CASSQGRRNSGNTIYF.

The chain couples TRBV6-4 to TRBJ1-2, with no clear D. The CDR3 length is 15 residues. Germline V gives CDR1 MRHNA, CDR2 SNTAGT. The V end lost 0 bases, the J end lost 4 bases, and 12 bases lay between the germline ends. The CDR3 here is CASSDSALNPYGYTF. The CDR3 bases are TGTGCCAGCAGTGACTCGGCTTTGAATCCCTATGGCTACACCTTC.

This clone was seen a single time. This chain links TRBV19 with TRBJ2-7; 7 bases agree with TRBD1. The CDR3 runs to 16 residues. V shed 4 bases and J 5 bases; nucleotides not matched to a gene: 14. Germline loops: CDR1 LNHDA, CDR2 SQIVND (reference sequence). The CDR3 DNA reads TGTGCCAGTAGTACCCGGACAGGAGACTCTACGAACGAGCAGTACTTC. Encoded protein: CASSTRTGDSTNEQYF.

The chain uses TRBV25-1 and TRBJ1-6, with 8 bases identical to TRBD1. This CDR3 is 14 amino acids long. Germline CDR1 reads MGHDK; CDR2 reads SYGVNS. Trimming removed 2 bases from V and 11 bases from J; junction bases left unmatched: 5. The CDR3, as DNA: TGTGCCAGCAGTGAAAGACAGGGGCTACCACCCCTCCACTTT. Its protein is CASSERQGLPPLHF.

The CDR3 region has the DNA TGTGCCAGCAGCGATACCAGGGGGCTCGACACTGAAGCTTTCTTT. As protein: CASSDTRGLDTEAFF. This chain links TRBV11-2 with TRBJ1-1; 8 bases map to TRBD1. The CDR3 extends over 15 amino acids. The germline V gene encodes CDR1 SGHAT and CDR2 FQNNGV. The trim removed 5 bases at V and 3 bases at J, leaving 8 bases unmatched.

The V gene is TRBV7-8, the J gene TRBJ2-3; TRBD2 aligns across 10 bases. The CDR3 is 16 amino acids. Germline-derived CDR1 and CDR2 are SGHVS and FQNEAQ. Losses at the gene ends were 4 bases for V and 2 bases for J; bases not matched to a gene: 6. The CDR3 loop is CASSWGTSDTTDTQYF. The CDR3 DNA is TGTGCCAGCAGCTGGGGGACTAGCGACACCACAGATACGCAGTATTTT.

V gene TRBV2 combines with J gene TRBJ1-3; a possible D gene is TRBD1 (6 bases). In germline, CDR1 is SNHLY, CDR2 FYNNEI. V gave up 6 bases and J gave up 0 bases, with 9 bases separating them. The CDR3 loop spans 14 amino acids. CDR3 coding DNA: TGTGCCAGCAGGGAACAGGGCTCTGGAAACACCATATATTTT. This gives the protein CASREQGSGNTIYF.

This clone was found once. The gene calls are TRBV23-1 and TRBJ1-4; D is unclear. TRBV23-1 is an ORF, with its function uncertain. Trimming cost V 4 bases and J 0 bases, with 12 bases left between them. This CDR3 spans 16 amino acids. CDR3 amino acids: CASSPHKETTNEKLFF. The CDR3 DNA reads as TGCGCCAGCAGTCCACATAAGGAGACAACTAATGAAAAACTGTTTTTT.

The chain joins TRBV6-5 to TRBJ2-3, with 8 bases aligning to TRBD2. J was trimmed by 4 bases and V by 7 bases; bases with no gene match: 10. The CDR3 has 15 residues. Germline CDR1 MNHEY, CDR2 SVGAGI. CDR3 nucleotide sequence: TGTGCCAGCACTTCAATAGCGGGGCGGCCAGATACGCAGTATTTT. Its translation is CASTSIAGRPDTQYF.

This clone occurred a few times. The chain carries TRBV5-4 and TRBJ2-4, with 7 positions matching TRBD1. The CDR3 sequence is 15 residues long. After removal of 4 bases from V and 9 bases from J, the junction contained 13 bases not matched to a gene. Germline assignment: CDR1 SGHNT and CDR2 YYREEE (reference sequence). CDR3 sequence (DNA): TGTGCCAGCAGCGAACTCACAGGGGAGACGGTCATTCAGTACTTC. It yields the protein CASSELTGETVIQYF.

V usage is TRBV15 and J usage is TRBJ1-1; 9 bases match TRBD1. Germline V lookup: CDR1 LNHNV, CDR2 YYDKDF (reference sequence). The junction had 5 bases not matched to a gene; V was cut back by 5 bases and J by 4 bases. The CDR3 is 14 amino acids. CDR3 nucleotide sequence: TGTGCCACCAGCGGTACGACAGGGGGCACTGAAGCTTTCTTT. It codes for CATSGTTGGTEAFF.

The rearrangement joins TRBV7-9 to TRBJ2-3; weak D call: TRBD1 (6 bases). The germline V and J ends were trimmed by 5 bases and 0 bases, with 12 bases remaining between them. The CDR3 is made up of 15 amino acids. Germline V lookup: CDR1 SEHNR, CDR2 FQNEAQ (reference sequence). The CDR3 reads CASSRAGVSTDTQYF. The CDR3 DNA reads TGTGCCAGCAGCCGCGCAGGGGTCAGCACAGATACGCAGTATTTT.

This clone showed up just a few times. V gene TRBV7-7 combines with J gene TRBJ2-3, with 7 positions matching TRBD2. The J segment lost 2 bases and the V segment lost 4 bases, leaving 6 bases of the junction unmatched. Germline V gene sequence: CDR1 SSHAT, CDR2 FNYEAQ (reference sequence). CDR3 size: 15 residues. CDR3 nucleotides: TGTGCCAGCAGCTCCTCTAGCGGTTACACAGATACGCAGTATTTT. It translates to CASSSSSGYTDTQYF.

This clone appeared a single time. The rearrangement joins TRBV19 to TRBJ2-3, with 8 bases lining up with TRBD2. The junction had 14 bases not matched to a gene; V was cut back by 7 bases and J by 8 bases. The CDR3 contains 15 residues. Germline V gives CDR1 LNHDA, CDR2 SQIVND (reference sequence). This chain's CDR3 is CASTSQLAEGGTQYF. CDR3 bases: TGTGCCAGTACCTCCCAACTAGCGGAAGGAGGTACGCAGTATTTT.

A few counts support this clone. The chain links TRBV15 to TRBJ2-7; 7 positions match TRBD1. V was pared by 0 bases and J by 2 bases, with 4 bases of the junction left unmatched. CDR1 and CDR2 from the germline V gene are LNHNV and YYDKDF (reference sequence). The CDR3 has 15 residues. CDR3 loop: CATSREQGSTYEQYF. CDR3 bases: TGTGCCACCAGCAGAGAACAGGGGTCAACCTACGAGCAGTACTTC. The whole variable domain, filled in from reference TRBV15 and TRBJ2-7, reads DAMVIQNPRYQVTQFGKPVTLSCSQTLNHNVMYWYQQKSSQAPKLLFHYYDKDFNNEADTPDNFQSRRPNTSFCFLDIRSPGLGDTAMYLCATSREQGSTYEQYFGPGTRLTVT.

This rearrangement joins TRBV25-1 to TRBJ2-7; D perhaps matches TRBD1 (6 bases). The germline V gene encodes CDR1 MGHDK and CDR2 SYGVNS. CDR3 length: 14 residues. Trimming left V 8 bases short and J 0 bases short, with 14 bases between. The CDR3 spells CASEETGTSYEQYF. CDR3 in DNA: TGTGCCAGCGAAGAGACAGGAACCTCCTACGAGCAGTACTTC.

J is TRBJ2-7 and V is TRBV7-9; maybe TRBD1 (6 bases). Germline V gene lookup returns CDR1 SEHNR and CDR2 FQNEAQ (reference sequence). Trimming took off 5 bases at V and 0 bases at J, with 11 bases between the two ends. There are 14 residues in the CDR3. This CDR3 is CASSPEGGSYEQYF. DNA of the CDR3: TGTGCCAGCAGCCCGGAAGGGGGCTCCTACGAGCAGTACTTC.

The V and J genes are TRBV6-1 and TRBJ1-6; 7 bases fit TRBD1. Germline loops: CDR1 MNHNS, CDR2 SASEGT. CDR3 length: 14 amino acids. After removal of 10 bases from V and 1 base from J, the junction contained 4 bases not matched to a gene. DNA of the CDR3: TGTGCCATCCAACAGGGGTCCTATAATTCACCCCTCCACTTT. This encodes CAIQQGSYNSPLHF.